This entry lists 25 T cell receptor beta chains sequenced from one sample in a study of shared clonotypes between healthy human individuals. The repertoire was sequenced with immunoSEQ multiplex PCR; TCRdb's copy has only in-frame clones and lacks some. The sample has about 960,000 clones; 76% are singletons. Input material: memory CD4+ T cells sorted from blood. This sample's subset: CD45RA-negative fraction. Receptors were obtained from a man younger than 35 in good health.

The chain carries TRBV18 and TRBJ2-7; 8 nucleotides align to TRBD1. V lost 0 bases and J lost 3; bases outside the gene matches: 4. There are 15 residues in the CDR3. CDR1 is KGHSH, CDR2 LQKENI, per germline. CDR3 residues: CASSPPQGGYYEQYF. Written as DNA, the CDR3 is TGTGCCAGCTCACCACCACAGGGGGGCTACTACGAGCAGTACTTC. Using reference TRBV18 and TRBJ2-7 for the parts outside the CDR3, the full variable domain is NAGVMQNPRHLVRRRGQEARLRCSPMKGHSHVYWYRQLPEEGLKFMVYLQKENIIDESGMPKERFSAEFPKEGPSILRIQQVVRGDSAAYFCASSPPQGGYYEQYFGPGTRLTVT.

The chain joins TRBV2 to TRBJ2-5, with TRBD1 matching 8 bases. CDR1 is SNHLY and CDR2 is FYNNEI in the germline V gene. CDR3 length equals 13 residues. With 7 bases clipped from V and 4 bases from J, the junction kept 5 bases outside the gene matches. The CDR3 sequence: CASILQGGETQYF. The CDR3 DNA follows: TGTGCCAGCATCCTACAGGGGGGAGAGACCCAGTACTTC.

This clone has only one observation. CDR3 residues: CASSAGGKANEKLFF. Here the CDR3 DNA reads TGTGCCAGCAGCGCAGGGGGCAAGGCTAATGAAAAACTGTTTTTT. The gene calls are TRBV9 and TRBJ1-4; 8 positions match TRBD1. V lost 3 bases to trimming and J lost 3 bases; unmatched junction nucleotides: 4. This CDR3 region has 15 residues. Germline V gene lookup returns CDR1 SGDLS and CDR2 YYNGEE. Full variable domain (missing parts from reference TRBV9 and TRBJ1-4): DSGVTQTPKHLITATGQRVTLRCSPRSGDLSVYWYQQSLDQGLQFLIQYYNGEERAKGNILERFSAQQFPDLHSELNLSSLELGDSALYFCASSAGGKANEKLFFGSGTQLSVL.

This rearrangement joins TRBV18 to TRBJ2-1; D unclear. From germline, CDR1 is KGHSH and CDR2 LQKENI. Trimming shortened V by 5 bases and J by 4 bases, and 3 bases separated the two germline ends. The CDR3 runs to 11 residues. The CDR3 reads CASSFYNEQFF. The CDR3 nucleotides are TGTGCCAGCTCATTTTACAATGAGCAGTTCTTC.

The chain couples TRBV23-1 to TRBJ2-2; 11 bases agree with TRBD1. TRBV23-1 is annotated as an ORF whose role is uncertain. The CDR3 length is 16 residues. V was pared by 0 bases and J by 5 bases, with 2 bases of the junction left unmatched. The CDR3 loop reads CASSQSRDRGTGELFF. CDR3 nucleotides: TGCGCCAGCAGTCAATCCCGGGACAGGGGGACCGGGGAGCTGTTTTTT.

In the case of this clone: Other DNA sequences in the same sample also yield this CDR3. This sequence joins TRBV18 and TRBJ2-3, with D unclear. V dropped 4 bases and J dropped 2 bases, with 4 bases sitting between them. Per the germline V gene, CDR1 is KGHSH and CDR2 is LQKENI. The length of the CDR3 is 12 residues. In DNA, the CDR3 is TGTGCCAGCTCACTACTCACAGATACGCAGTATTTT. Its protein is CASSLLTDTQYF.

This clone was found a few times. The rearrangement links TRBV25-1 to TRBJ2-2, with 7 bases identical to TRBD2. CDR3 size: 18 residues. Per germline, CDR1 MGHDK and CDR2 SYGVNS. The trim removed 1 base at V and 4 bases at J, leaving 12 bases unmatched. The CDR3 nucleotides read TGTGCCAGCAGTGAATGGGCGGGGGACGCCGGTGCCACCGGGGAGCTGTTTTTT. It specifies CASSEWAGDAGATGELFF. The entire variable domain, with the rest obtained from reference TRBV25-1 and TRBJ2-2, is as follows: EADIYQTPRYLVIGTGKKITLECSQTMGHDKMYWYQQDPGMELHLIHYSYGVNSTEKGDLSSESTVSRIRTEHFPLTLESARPSHTSQYLCASSEWAGDAGATGELFFGEGSRLTVL.

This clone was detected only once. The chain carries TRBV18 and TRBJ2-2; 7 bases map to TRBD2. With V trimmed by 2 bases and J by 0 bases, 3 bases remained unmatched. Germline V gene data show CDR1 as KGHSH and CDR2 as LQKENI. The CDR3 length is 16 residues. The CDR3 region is CASSPMGLPNTGELFF. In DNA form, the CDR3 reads TGTGCCAGCTCACCAATGGGACTACCGAACACCGGGGAGCTGTTTTTT.

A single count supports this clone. The CDR3 reads CASSYKQGAYEQYF. The CDR3 nucleotides are TGTGCCAGCAGTTACAAGCAGGGGGCCTACGAGCAGTACTTC. J is TRBJ2-7 and V is TRBV6-6; 7 nucleotides agree with TRBD1. Trimming removed 2 bases from V and 2 bases from J; junction bases left unmatched: 3. Germline V gives CDR1 MNHNY, CDR2 SVGAGI (reference sequence). The CDR3 loop spans 14 amino acids.

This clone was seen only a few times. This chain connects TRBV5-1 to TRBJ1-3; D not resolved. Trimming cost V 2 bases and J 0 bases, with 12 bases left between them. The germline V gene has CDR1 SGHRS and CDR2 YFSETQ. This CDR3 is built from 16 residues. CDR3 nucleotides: TGCGCCAGCAGCTTTGGGGTCAAAACCTCTGGAAACACCATATATTTT. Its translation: CASSFGVKTSGNTIYF. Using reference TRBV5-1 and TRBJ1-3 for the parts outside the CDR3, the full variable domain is KAGVTQTPRYLIKTRGQQVTLSCSPISGHRSVSWYQQTPGQGLQFLFEYFSETQRNKGNFPGRFSGRQFSNSRSEMNVSTLELGDSALYLCASSFGVKTSGNTIYFGEGSWLTVV.

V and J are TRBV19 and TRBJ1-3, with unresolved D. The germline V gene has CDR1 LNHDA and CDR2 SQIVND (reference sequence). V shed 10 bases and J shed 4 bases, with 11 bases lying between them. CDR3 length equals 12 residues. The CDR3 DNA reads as TGTGCCACCTCCCCAACCGGAAACACCATATATTTT. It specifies CATSPTGNTIYF.

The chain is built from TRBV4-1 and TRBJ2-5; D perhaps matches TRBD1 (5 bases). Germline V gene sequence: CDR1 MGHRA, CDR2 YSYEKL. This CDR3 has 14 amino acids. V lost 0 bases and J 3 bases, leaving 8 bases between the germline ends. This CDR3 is CASSQDFREETQYF. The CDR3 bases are TGCGCCAGCAGCCAAGATTTCAGGGAAGAGACCCAGTACTTC.

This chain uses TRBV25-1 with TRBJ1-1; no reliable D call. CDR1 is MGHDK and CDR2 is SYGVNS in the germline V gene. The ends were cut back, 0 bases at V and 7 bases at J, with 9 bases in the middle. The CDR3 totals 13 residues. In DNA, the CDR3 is TGTGCCAGCAGTGAATATCGGGGAGGTGAAGCTTTCTTT. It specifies CASSEYRGGEAFF.

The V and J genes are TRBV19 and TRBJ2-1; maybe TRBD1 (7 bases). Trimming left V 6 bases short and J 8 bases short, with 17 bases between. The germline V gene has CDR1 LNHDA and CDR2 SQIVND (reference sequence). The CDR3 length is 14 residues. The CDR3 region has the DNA TGTGCCAGTAGCCCCCAGGGGGGCCACCATGAGCAGTTCTTC. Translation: CASSPQGGHHEQFF.

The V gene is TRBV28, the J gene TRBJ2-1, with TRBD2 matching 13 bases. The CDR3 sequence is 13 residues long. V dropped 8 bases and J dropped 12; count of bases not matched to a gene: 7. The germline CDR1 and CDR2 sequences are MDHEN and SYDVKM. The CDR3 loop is CASVGLAGEGQFF. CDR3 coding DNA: TGTGCCAGCGTAGGACTAGCGGGGGAGGGGCAGTTCTTC.

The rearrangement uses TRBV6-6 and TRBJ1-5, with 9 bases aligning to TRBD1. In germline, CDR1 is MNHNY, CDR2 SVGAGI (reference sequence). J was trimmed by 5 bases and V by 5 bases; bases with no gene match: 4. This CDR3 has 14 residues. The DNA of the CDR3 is TGTGCCAGCAGTCCCCGGGACAGGGATCAGCCCCAGCATTTT. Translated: CASSPRDRDQPQHF.

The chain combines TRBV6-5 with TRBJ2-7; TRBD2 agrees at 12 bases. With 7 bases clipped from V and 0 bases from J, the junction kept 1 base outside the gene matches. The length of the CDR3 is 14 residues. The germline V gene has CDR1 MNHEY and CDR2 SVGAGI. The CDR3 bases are TGTGCCAGCAAGACTAGCGGGAGCTCCTACGAGCAGTACTTC. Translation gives CASKTSGSSYEQYF.

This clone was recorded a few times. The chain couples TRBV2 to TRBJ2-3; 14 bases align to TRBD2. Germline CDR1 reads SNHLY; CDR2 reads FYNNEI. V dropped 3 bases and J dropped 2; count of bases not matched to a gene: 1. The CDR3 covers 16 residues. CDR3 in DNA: TGTGCCAGCAGTGAGACTAGCGGGAGGGCCACAGATACGCAGTATTTT. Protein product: CASSETSGRATDTQYF.

The CDR3 here is CAWQDSNEKLFF. CDR3 bases: TGTGCCTGGCAAGACAGTAATGAAAAACTGTTTTTT. J is TRBJ1-4 and V is TRBV30; the D gene is possibly TRBD1 (5 bases). Trimming stripped 5 bases from V and 4 bases from J, with 8 bases between. CDR3 length: 12 amino acids. Germline lookup yields CDR1 GTSNPN and CDR2 SVGIG (reference sequence).

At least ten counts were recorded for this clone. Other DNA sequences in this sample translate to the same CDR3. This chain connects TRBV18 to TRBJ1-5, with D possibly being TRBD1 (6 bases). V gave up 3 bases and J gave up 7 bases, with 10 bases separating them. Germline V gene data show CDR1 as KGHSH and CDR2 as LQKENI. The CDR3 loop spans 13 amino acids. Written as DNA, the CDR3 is TGTGCCAGCTCACCGACAGGAACCCAGCCCCAGCATTTT. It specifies CASSPTGTQPQHF.

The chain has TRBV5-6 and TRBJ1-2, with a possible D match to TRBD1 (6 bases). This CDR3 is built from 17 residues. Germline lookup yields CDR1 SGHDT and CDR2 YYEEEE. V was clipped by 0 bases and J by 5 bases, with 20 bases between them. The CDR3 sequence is CASSLEKLRGPLYGYTF. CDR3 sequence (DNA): TGTGCCAGCAGCTTGGAAAAGCTCAGGGGACCCCTGTATGGCTACACCTTC.

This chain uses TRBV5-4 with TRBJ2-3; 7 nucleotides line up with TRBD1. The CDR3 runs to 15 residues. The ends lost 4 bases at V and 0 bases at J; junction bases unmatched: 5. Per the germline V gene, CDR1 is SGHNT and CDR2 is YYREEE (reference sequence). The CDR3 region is CASSPKGASTDTQYF. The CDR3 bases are TGTGCCAGCAGCCCCAAGGGGGCTAGCACAGATACGCAGTATTTT.

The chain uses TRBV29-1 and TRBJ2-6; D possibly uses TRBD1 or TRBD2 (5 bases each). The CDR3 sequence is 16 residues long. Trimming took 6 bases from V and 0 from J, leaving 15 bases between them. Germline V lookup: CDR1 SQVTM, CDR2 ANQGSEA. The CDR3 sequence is CSVTGFTSSGANVLTF. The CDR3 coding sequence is TGCAGCGTAACAGGTTTCACTAGCTCTGGGGCCAACGTCCTGACTTTC.

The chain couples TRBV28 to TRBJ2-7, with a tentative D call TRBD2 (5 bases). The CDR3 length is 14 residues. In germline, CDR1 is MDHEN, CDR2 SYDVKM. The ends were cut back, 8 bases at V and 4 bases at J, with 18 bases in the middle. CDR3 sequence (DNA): TGTGCCAGCCGAGGGAGTTACGCCCTGTACGAGCAGTACTTC. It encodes CASRGSYALYEQYF.

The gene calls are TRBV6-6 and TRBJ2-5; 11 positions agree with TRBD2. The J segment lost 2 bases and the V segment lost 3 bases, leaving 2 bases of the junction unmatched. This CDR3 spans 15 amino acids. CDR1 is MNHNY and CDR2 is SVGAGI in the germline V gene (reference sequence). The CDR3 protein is CASSYLAGGQETQYF. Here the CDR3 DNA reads TGTGCCAGCAGTTATCTAGCGGGGGGTCAAGAGACCCAGTACTTC.